A single sample is the source of the 28 T cell receptor beta chains below, sequenced in a study of cytomegalovirus exposure and HLA in healthy donors. A multiplex PCR was run with 60 Vbeta primers and 13 Jbeta primers. Clones were read by immunoSEQ multiplex PCR, and TCRdb kept only the in-frame ones, dropping some. The profile shows roughly 170,000 clones, roughly 80% of them singletons. The sample comprised PBMCs. The receptor source for this set is a woman aged 50 to 60 in good health and CMV-seropositive.

This chain joins TRBV7-9 and TRBJ1-2, with 7 bases matching TRBD1. J lost 0 bases, V lost 1 base, and 2 bases had no gene match. Looked up from germline, CDR1 is SEHNR and CDR2 is FQNEAQ (reference sequence). The CDR3 sequence is 15 residues long. The CDR3 protein is CASSLGQGANYGYTF. CDR3 nucleotides: TGTGCCAGCAGCTTAGGGCAGGGGGCTAACTATGGCTACACCTTC.

J is TRBJ2-5 and V is TRBV2, with 8 positions matching TRBD2. CDR1 is SNHLY and CDR2 is FYNNEI in the germline V gene. The CDR3 spans 15 residues. V shed 6 bases and J 2 bases; nucleotides not matched to a gene: 8. The CDR3 loop reads CASSQGASGQETQYF. CDR3 in DNA: TGTGCCAGCAGCCAGGGCGCTAGCGGGCAAGAGACCCAGTACTTC.

This clone appeared once. The V gene is TRBV27, the J gene TRBJ1-1, with D hard to call. V was clipped by 8 bases and J by 0 bases, with 10 bases between them. Germline V CDR1 and CDR2: MNHEY, SMNVEV (reference sequence). This CDR3 comprises 13 residues. The chain's CDR3 is CASSPGVNTEAFF. The CDR3 bases are TGTGCCAGCTCCCCCGGGGTGAACACTGAAGCTTTCTTT.

This clone has more than one count but fewer than ten. The chain is built from TRBV4-2 and TRBJ1-2; D not certain. Germline lookup yields CDR1 LGHNA and CDR2 YNFKEQ. The CDR3 runs to 12 residues. V lost 0 bases to trimming and J lost 4 bases, with 3 bases between them. The CDR3 region is CASSQDSYGYTF. The CDR3 nucleotides read TGTGCCAGCAGCCAAGATAGCTATGGCTACACCTTC.

The chain couples TRBV15 to TRBJ2-1, with TRBD2 identical over 9 bases. This CDR3 has 19 residues. The trim removed 0 bases at V and 8 bases at J, leaving 17 bases unmatched. Germline loops: CDR1 LNHNV, CDR2 YYDKDF (reference sequence). The CDR3, as DNA: TGTGCCACCAGCAGAGATCTTGCGTTGCGGGGGGGAAGTGTTGATGAGCAGTTCTTC. Amino acids: CATSRDLALRGGSVDEQFF.

The chain couples TRBV7-2 to TRBJ1-1; D gene uncertain. The germline CDR1 and CDR2 sequences are SGHTA and FQGNSA. The CDR3 consists of 16 residues. Trimming cost V 3 bases and J 4 bases, with 18 bases left between them. The CDR3 protein is CASSFWVGVLGTEAFF. CDR3 DNA sequence: TGTGCCAGCAGCTTTTGGGTGGGAGTATTGGGCACTGAAGCTTTCTTT.

The V and J genes are TRBV19 and TRBJ2-6; 11 bases agree with TRBD1. Unmatched junction bases numbered 15, after V lost 2 bases and J lost 0 bases. The CDR3 extends over 22 amino acids. Germline V gene sequence: CDR1 LNHDA, CDR2 SQIVND (reference sequence). CDR3 sequence: CASSIRLIGVGTGGSGANVLTF. In DNA form, the CDR3 reads TGTGCCAGTAGTATAAGGCTAATCGGGGTAGGGACAGGGGGCTCTGGGGCCAACGTCCTGACTTTC.

This clone has a single count. The chain joins TRBV5-4 to TRBJ1-3; a weak D match, TRBD1 (6 bases). Germline-derived CDR1 and CDR2 are SGHNT and YYREEE (reference sequence). The V gene lost 4 bases and the J gene lost 0 bases, with 14 bases spanning the gap. The CDR3 covers 16 residues. The CDR3 reads CASSAEVGHSGNTIYF. The CDR3 nucleotides are TGTGCCAGCAGCGCTGAGGTGGGACACTCTGGAAACACCATATATTTT.

Here the CDR3 DNA reads TGTGCCAGCAGTTTAGCCCGCTTGGGAGTAGCGGGAGAAGAGACCCAGTACTTC. Translation gives CASSLARLGVAGEETQYF. The chain recombines TRBV28 with TRBJ2-5, with 9 bases lining up with TRBD2. Germline CDR1 and CDR2: MDHEN and SYDVKM. V lost 2 bases and J lost 3; bases outside the gene matches: 13. The CDR3 extends over 18 amino acids. Full variable domain (remainder filled in from reference TRBV28 and TRBJ2-5): DVKVTQSSRYLVKRTGEKVFLECVQDMDHENMFWYRQDPGLGLRLIYFSYDVKMKEKGDIPEGYSVSREKKERFSLILESASTNQTSMYLCASSLARLGVAGEETQYFGPGTRLLVL.

The V call is TRBV19, the J call TRBJ1-1; TRBD1 might be the D (5 bases). The CDR3 covers 13 residues. Germline loops: CDR1 LNHDA, CDR2 SQIVND (reference sequence). Trimming stripped 4 bases from V and 6 bases from J, with 12 bases between. The CDR3 here is CASSTIIGAEAFF. DNA for the CDR3: TGTGCCAGTAGTACCATCATAGGGGCTGAAGCTTTCTTT.

The J gene is TRBJ2-5, the V gene TRBV10-1; 8 bases line up with TRBD1. Germline V lookup: CDR1 WNHNN, CDR2 SYGVQD (reference sequence). V gave up 2 bases and J gave up 4 bases; unmatched junction bases: 3. The CDR3 sequence is 14 residues long. The CDR3 nucleotides read TGCGCCAGCAGTGAGGACAGGGGTGGAGAGACCCAGTACTTC. Protein: CASSEDRGGETQYF.

The CDR3 DNA follows: TGCGCCAGCATTTGTGGACAGGGAATGAGCGAGCAGTACTTC. Translating it yields CASICGQGMSEQYF. V is TRBV10-1 and J is TRBJ2-7, with 8 bases lining up with TRBD1. V trimming: 7 bases; J trimming: 6 bases; junction bases outside the gene matches: 11. The CDR3 is 14 amino acids. CDR1 is WNHNN and CDR2 is SYGVQD in the germline V gene (reference sequence).

The V call is TRBV5-1, the J call TRBJ1-2; a weak D match, TRBD1 (5 bases). This CDR3 has 16 residues. Trimming shortened V by 0 bases and J by 6 bases, and 18 bases separated the two germline ends. The germline gives CDR1 SGHRS, CDR2 YFSETQ. CDR3 protein: CASSLGITGPGDGYTF. The DNA for the CDR3 is TGCGCCAGCAGCTTGGGAATAACAGGTCCGGGGGATGGCTACACCTTC.

This clone was seen a single time. The chain uses TRBV7-2 and TRBJ1-2; no clear D. The CDR3 extends over 15 amino acids. CDR1 is SGHTA and CDR2 is FQGNSA in the germline V gene. The V end was cut by 3 bases, the J end by 0 bases, with 11 bases between. Here the CDR3 DNA reads TGTGCCAGCAGCTTTCAGGCCCGAGCTAACTATGGCTACACCTTC. Translating it yields CASSFQARANYGYTF.

The chain has TRBV5-1 and TRBJ2-7; 9 bases agree with TRBD2. Germline CDR1 reads SGHRS; CDR2 reads YFSETQ. V dropped 3 bases and J dropped 0; count of bases not matched to a gene: 1. The CDR3 has 14 amino acids. The CDR3 is CASSSTSGSYEQYF. In DNA form, the CDR3 reads TGCGCCAGCAGCTCGACTAGCGGCTCCTACGAGCAGTACTTC.

This chain uses TRBV13 with TRBJ2-3, with D perhaps matching TRBD2 (7 bases). This CDR3 spans 15 amino acids. The V and J ends lost 2 bases and 6 bases respectively, with 15 bases between them. CDR1 is PRHDT, CDR2 FYEKMQ, per germline (reference sequence). DNA of the CDR3: TGTGCCAGCAGCTTACGTGCGGGGGCGGTTGATACGCAGTATTTT. It translates to CASSLRAGAVDTQYF.

The chain employs TRBV5-6 and TRBJ2-7; 9 bases are a match to TRBD1. CDR3 length equals 15 residues. Trimming took 4 bases from V and 5 from J; bases not matched to a gene: 10. The germline gives CDR1 SGHDT, CDR2 YYEEEE. The CDR3 spells CASSLPGQGSHEQYF. The CDR3 region has the DNA TGTGCCAGCAGCCTTCCGGGACAGGGATCCCACGAGCAGTACTTC.

The CDR3 reads CASSLRHTGGIEEKLFF. As DNA, the CDR3 is TGTGCCAGCAGTTTACGCCATACAGGAGGGATAGAAGAAAAACTGTTTTTT. The chain joins TRBV28 to TRBJ1-4; D perhaps matches TRBD1 (5 bases). This CDR3 is 17 amino acids long. V was shortened by 2 bases and J by 8 bases, with 21 bases between the two germline ends. In germline, CDR1 is MDHEN, CDR2 SYDVKM.

The CDR3 DNA reads TGCAGCGTTGATGGGACTAGCGGGGGTTGGGATACGCAGTATTTT. Translation gives CSVDGTSGGWDTQYF. V and J are TRBV29-1 and TRBJ2-3; 14 bases line up with TRBD2. This CDR3 comprises 15 residues. Germline trimming cut 3 bases from V and 6 bases from J; bases unmatched to any gene: 5. The germline V gene has CDR1 SQVTM and CDR2 ANQGSEA.

This sequence joins TRBV28 and TRBJ2-1; D gene unclear. V lost 3 bases and J 6 bases, leaving 9 bases between the germline ends. Germline CDR1 MDHEN, CDR2 SYDVKM. This CDR3 has 13 residues. The DNA for the CDR3 is TGTGCCAGCAGTTTGCCCTTACTCAATGAGCAGTTCTTC. Its protein is CASSLPLLNEQFF.

In its sample, this clone was seen once. The rearrangement uses TRBV5-1 and TRBJ2-7, with a tentative D call TRBD1 (5 bases). Germline V gene lookup returns CDR1 SGHRS and CDR2 YFSETQ. The ends were cut back, 4 bases at V and 2 bases at J, with 16 bases in the middle. The CDR3 has 15 residues. The CDR3: CASSTQDSAPYEQYF. In DNA, the CDR3 is TGCGCCAGCAGCACCCAAGACAGTGCTCCCTACGAGCAGTACTTC.

The chain couples TRBV6-5 to TRBJ2-7, with a weak D call TRBD1 (6 bases). This CDR3 is 14 amino acids long. V gave up 4 bases and J gave up 9 bases, with 19 bases separating them. Germline V gives CDR1 MNHEY, CDR2 SVGAGI. The CDR3 coding sequence is TGTGCCAGCAGTTCCTCTGGCCAGGGGCCCAGGCAGTACTTC. Translated: CASSSSGQGPRQYF.

V is TRBV11-2 and J is TRBJ2-7; D may be TRBD2 (6 bases). The CDR3 spans 15 residues. Germline V gene sequence: CDR1 SGHAT, CDR2 FQNNGV. Trimming pared 5 bases from V and 4 bases from J, leaving 18 bases between. CDR3: CASSLPFSGPYEQYF. The DNA of the CDR3 is TGTGCCAGCAGCCTGCCGTTTAGCGGACCTTACGAGCAGTACTTC.

This chain joins TRBV19 and TRBJ1-5; 9 nucleotides align to TRBD1. V dropped 3 bases and J dropped 1; count of bases not matched to a gene: 4. CDR1 and CDR2 (germline): LNHDA, SQIVND (reference sequence). The CDR3 spans 16 residues. This CDR3 is CASSIRQGGSNQPQHF. The CDR3 bases are TGTGCCAGTAGTATTCGACAGGGGGGGAGCAATCAGCCCCAGCATTTT.

With respect to this clone: A read error may account for a junction end that differs from germline. The chain employs TRBV19 and TRBJ2-3; D not resolved. CDR1 is LNHDA, CDR2 SQIVND, per germline (reference sequence). This CDR3 has 14 amino acids. The CDR3 nucleotides read TGTGCCGGTAGTCCCCAGGTTAGCACAGATACGCAGTATTTT. It translates to CAGSPQVSTDTQYF.

The chain links TRBV6-1 to TRBJ2-7, with D perhaps TRBD2 (6 bases). The germline V and J ends were trimmed by 6 bases and 0 bases, with 12 bases remaining between them. Germline V gene lookup returns CDR1 MNHNS and CDR2 SASEGT. The CDR3 is 14 amino acids. The CDR3 coding sequence is TGTGCCAGCAGAGTTTGGGACTCCTCCTACGAGCAGTACTTC. Translated: CASRVWDSSYEQYF.

The DNA of the CDR3 is TGTGCCAGCAGCGTAGGTCCCGGTGGAGGCCGCCCAGACGAAAAACTGTTTTTT. Amino acids: CASSVGPGGGRPDEKLFF. This chain uses TRBV9 with TRBJ1-4; D call uncertain. V shed 0 bases and J shed 8 bases, with 23 bases lying between them. The CDR3 runs 18 residues. Germline lookup yields CDR1 SGDLS and CDR2 YYNGEE.

The chain employs TRBV4-1 and TRBJ2-3; the D gene is possibly TRBD2 (5 bases). V was clipped by 2 bases and J by 1 base, with 10 bases between them. This CDR3 has 15 residues. CDR1 and CDR2 (germline): MGHRA, YSYEKL. CDR3 sequence: CASSQTGSGTDTQYF. The DNA for the CDR3 is TGCGCCAGCAGCCAAACGGGGAGTGGCACAGATACGCAGTATTTT.